This T cell receptor (beta chain) was captured by sequencing in a study of cytomegalovirus exposure and HLA in healthy donors. Findings of the study overall: Earlier results showed most TCR beta V segments being productive about 87% or about 30% of the time.

This CDR3 has 12 amino acids. Per the germline V gene, CDR1 is SGHRS and CDR2 is YFSETQ. V lost 4 bases and J lost 5, with 9 bases in between. Comments on this clone: Its antigen is as yet unknown.

With 60 Vbeta and 13 Jbeta primers, the PCR was carried out. The repertoire was sequenced with immunoSEQ multiplex PCR; TCRdb's copy has only in-frame clones and lacks some. The data show 90,000 to 120,000 clones, around 62% seen once. The sequencing input was PBMCs. The chain is built from TRBV5-1 and TRBJ2-5; possible D gene TRBD2, 5 bases. This receptor was identified in a man aged 30 to 39 in good health and CMV-seropositive. In DNA form, the CDR3 reads TGCGCCAGCAGCGGTAGAGGGGAGACCCAGTACTTC. Encoded protein: CASSGRGETQYF.